A selection of T cell receptor beta chains follows, all from one sample in a study of beta chain features in type 1 diabetes. The data were produced by immunoSEQ multiplex PCR, yet TCRdb's version contains in-frame clones alone and is incomplete. Found here are 640,000 or so clones, 11% to 15% of them singletons; the top ten hold 0.04%. The sequencing input was naive CD4+ T cells from blood. The receptors were gathered from a man between 18 and 29 years old with type 1 diabetes. CDR3s include the opening cysteine and the closing phenylalanine or tryptophan. A D gene is named only where the DNA matches it firmly. Clone size is shown for a subset of rows, as once, few, many or a class of expanded clone.

J gene	D gene	V gene	clone size	CDR3 DNA	CDR3 protein
TRBJ2-3	NA	TRBV7-9	NA	TGTGCCAGCAGCTTAGCCAGGACGACTAGCACAGATACGCAGTATTTT	CASSLARTTSTDTQYF
TRBJ2-1	NA	TRBV9	few	TGTGCCAGCAGCTCGGGACGGGACTGGGATGAGCAGTTCTTC	CASSSGRDWDEQFF
TRBJ2-1	TRBD2	TRBV9	few	TGTGCCAGCAGCGTAGACAGCGGGAGAGGGGAGCAGTTCTTC	CASSVDSGRGEQFF
TRBJ2-2	NA	TRBV5-1	few	TGCGCCAGCAGCTTGGTGGGAAACACCGGGGAGCTGTTTTTT	CASSLVGNTGELFF
TRBJ1-2	NA	TRBV30	few	TGTGCCTGGAGTGAAGGAAACACCTTC	CAWSEGNTF
TRBJ1-3	NA	TRBV9	few	TGTGCCAGCAGCGCCCAGGATGGTTTCGGCACCATATATTTT	CASSAQDGFGTIYF
TRBJ2-3	NA	TRBV19	NA	TGTGCCAGTAGTATACAGGGAAATACGCAGTATTTT	CASSIQGNTQYF
TRBJ1-5	TRBD1	TRBV2	few	TGTGCCAGCACTGGACAGGGAATAAGGAATCAGCCCCAGCATTTT	CASTGQGIRNQPQHF
TRBJ2-7	TRBD2	TRBV20-1	few	TGCAGTGCTAGCGGGACTAGCGCCAACTTC	CSASGTSANF
TRBJ1-1	NA	TRBV7-2	NA	TGTGCCAGCAGCTTAGAGACGGCCAACACTGAAGCTTTCTTT	CASSLETANTEAFF
TRBJ2-5	NA	TRBV6-6	NA	TGTGCCAGCAGATCAGAGGGTGTGACCCAGTACTTC	CASRSEGVTQYF
TRBJ2-7	NA	TRBV30	few	TGTGCCTGGAGTGTACGAGAAAGATACGAGCAGTACTTC	CAWSVRERYEQYF
TRBJ2-6	TRBD1	TRBV9	few	TGTGCCAGCAGCCCCCGTGGGACAGGGATTTCTGGGGCCAACGTCCTGACTTTC	CASSPRGTGISGANVLTF
TRBJ2-3	NA	TRBV4-3	few	TGCGCCAGCAGCCAAGATCCCCCGGGACTCACTAGCACAGATACGCAGTATTTT	CASSQDPPGLTSTDTQYF
TRBJ2-5	NA	TRBV5-1	few	TGCGCCAGCAGCTTGGGGCAGACACAAGAGACCCAGTACTTC	CASSLGQTQETQYF
TRBJ1-1	TRBD1	TRBV29-1	NA	TGCAGCGTTGAAGTGGGGACAGTGAACACTGAAGCTTTCTTT	CSVEVGTVNTEAFF
TRBJ2-7	TRBD1	TRBV13	few	TGTGCCAGCAGCTCACCCCCGACAGGGGGTTCCTACGAGCAGTACTTC	CASSSPPTGGSYEQYF
TRBJ2-3	NA	TRBV18	NA	TGTGCCAGCTCAACCTCCGACATATACACAGATACGCAGTATTTT	CASSTSDIYTDTQYF
TRBJ2-7	TRBD1	TRBV29-1	NA	TGCAGCGTTCTCCCCGGACAGGGACTCGACGAGCAGTACTTC	CSVLPGQGLDEQYF
TRBJ1-6	NA	TRBV25-1	NA	TGTGCCAGCAGTGCAACAGGGTATCAAGCCCTCCACTTT	CASSATGYQALHF
TRBJ2-2	NA	TRBV5-1	NA	TGCGCCAGCAGCTTGGACGCTCGGGGCACCGGGGAGCTGTTTTTT	CASSLDARGTGELFF
TRBJ1-5	NA	TRBV21-1	few	TGTGCCACACCCTCCCCCATCAATCAGCCCCAGCATTTT	CATPSPINQPQHF
TRBJ2-1	TRBD1	TRBV9	few	TGTGCCAGCAGCGTAGGAGGGACAGAGACCTACAATGAGCAGTTCTTC	CASSVGGTETYNEQFF
TRBJ2-7	TRBD1	TRBV4-1	few	TGCGCCAGCAGCCGGGACAGGGGATCGGCCTACGAGCAGTACTTC	CASSRDRGSAYEQYF
TRBJ2-7	NA	TRBV30	NA	TGTGCCTGGAGTGGAGGGGGGTACGAGCAGTACTTC	CAWSGGGYEQYF
TRBJ2-4	NA	TRBV10-3	few	TGTGCCATCAGTGAGTCGTTTGGAGCGATAGCCAAAAACATTCAGTACTTC	CAISESFGAIAKNIQYF
TRBJ1-2	NA	TRBV28	NA	TGTGCCAGCAGTTTGAGCAGGGAAAACTATGGCTACACCTTC	CASSLSRENYGYTF
TRBJ2-1	TRBD1	TRBV6-5	few	TGTGCCAGCAGCCCCGGGACAGGGAAATACAATGAGCAGTTCTTC	CASSPGTGKYNEQFF
TRBJ2-1	NA	TRBV7-2	NA	TGTGCCAGCAGCTTACAACCGGGATGGGAGCAGTTCTTC	CASSLQPGWEQFF
TRBJ1-1	NA	TRBV29-1	NA	TGCAGCGTTTCCCCCAACTGGGGAGGGACTGAAGCTTTCTTT	CSVSPNWGGTEAFF
TRBJ1-4	TRBD1	TRBV7-2	NA	TGTGCCAGCAGCCCTGACAGGGGGTGGGAAAAACTGTTTTTT	CASSPDRGWEKLFF
TRBJ2-1	TRBD2	TRBV6-5	NA	TGTGCCAGCAGTTACTCTTCAGGACTAGTCGATAATGAGCAGTTCTTC	CASSYSSGLVDNEQFF
TRBJ2-3	NA	TRBV9	NA	TGTGCCAGCAGCGTAGCTGGCTCTCGCACAGATACGCAGTATTTT	CASSVAGSRTDTQYF
TRBJ2-7	TRBD1	TRBV25-1	few	TGTGCCAGCAGCGGGGACAGGGCCTACGAGCAGTACTTC	CASSGDRAYEQYF
TRBJ2-1	TRBD2	TRBV11-3	NA	TGTGCCAGCAGCTTAGGGTCCGCGGGAGGGTCCAATGAGCAGTTCTTC	CASSLGSAGGSNEQFF
TRBJ2-7	TRBD1	TRBV19	NA	TGTGCCAGTAGGGACAGGGGCTACGAGCAGTACTTC	CASRDRGYEQYF
TRBJ2-5	NA	TRBV15	few	TGTGCCACCAGCAGAGATCGGGAAGAGACCCAGTACTTC	CATSRDREETQYF
TRBJ1-1	NA	TRBV10-3	NA	TGTGCCATCTTGGGGGGCGCTGGGACTGAAGCTTTCTTT	CAILGGAGTEAFF
TRBJ2-1	NA	TRBV19	NA	TGTGCCAGTAGTATAGGGGGTAATACCTACAATGAGCAGTTCTTC	CASSIGGNTYNEQFF
TRBJ2-7	NA	TRBV6-5	NA	TGTGCCAGCAGTTACGGGACTGCGAGCTCCTACGAGCAGTACTTC	CASSYGTASSYEQYF
TRBJ2-1	TRBD2	TRBV14	few	TGTGCCAGCAGCCAATTGGCGGGGGGAGTCAATGAGCAGTTCTTC	CASSQLAGGVNEQFF
TRBJ1-2	NA	TRBV7-9	NA	TGTGCCAGCAGCTTAGAGGCGCGCGGCTACACCTTC	CASSLEARGYTF
TRBJ2-1	NA	TRBV29-1	few	TGCAGCGTTGGGTGGAGAGCGGACTACAATGAGCAGTTCTTC	CSVGWRADYNEQFF
TRBJ1-2	TRBD1	TRBV7-2	NA	TGTGCCAGCAACAGGGACAGGGTTTATGGCTACACCTTC	CASNRDRVYGYTF
TRBJ2-5	NA	TRBV5-1	NA	TGCGCCAGCAGCTTGTGGCCCGACAGAGGCCAAGAGACCCAGTACTTC	CASSLWPDRGQETQYF
TRBJ2-5	NA	TRBV4-1	NA	TGCGCCAGCAGCCAGCCGGGGAGGGAGACCCAGTACTTC	CASSQPGRETQYF
TRBJ2-7	TRBD1	TRBV5-6	NA	TGTGCCAGCAGACAGGGGGCGAGCGAGCAGTACTTC	CASRQGASEQYF
TRBJ2-1	NA	TRBV7-9	few	TGTGCCAGCAGCTTAATGGGCCCGGGGTTCTTC	CASSLMGPGFF
TRBJ2-3	TRBD1	TRBV28	few	TGTGCCAGCAGTCCTAACGACAGGGGAAGAACAGATACGCAGTATTTT	CASSPNDRGRTDTQYF
TRBJ2-3	NA	TRBV5-1	NA	TGCGCCAGCAGCTTAAGGGGGTATAACACAGATACGCAGTATTTT	CASSLRGYNTDTQYF
TRBJ2-7	NA	TRBV29-1	NA	TGCAGCGTACAAAGGGGGTTAGCCTCCTACGAGCAGTACTTC	CSVQRGLASYEQYF
TRBJ2-7	NA	TRBV6-5	NA	TGTGCCAGCAGTTACTGGCAGGGCCCCTACGAGCAGTACTTC	CASSYWQGPYEQYF
TRBJ1-4	NA	TRBV30	NA	TGTGCCTGGAGGGGTGTTAATGAAAAACTGTTTTTT	CAWRGVNEKLFF
TRBJ1-1	NA	TRBV7-2	NA	TGTGCCAGCGGTGAAACACTCGCGAAGACTGAAGCTTTCTTT	CASGETLAKTEAFF
TRBJ1-1	NA	TRBV29-1	few	TGCAGCGTTGGGGTGGTGGGAGAGAACACTGAAGCTTTCTTT	CSVGVVGENTEAFF
TRBJ1-2	NA	TRBV7-3	NA	TGTGCCAGCAGCTTACTAGGCGAGGGTGGCTACACCTTC	CASSLLGEGGYTF
TRBJ1-4	NA	TRBV4-3	NA	TGCGCCAGCAGCCAAGCGGCGGGAGGTGGTGAAAAACTGTTTTTT	CASSQAAGGGEKLFF
TRBJ2-7	TRBD1	TRBV28	NA	TGTGCCAGCAGACCTCCACAGGGGCCGTACGAGCAGTACTTC	CASRPPQGPYEQYF